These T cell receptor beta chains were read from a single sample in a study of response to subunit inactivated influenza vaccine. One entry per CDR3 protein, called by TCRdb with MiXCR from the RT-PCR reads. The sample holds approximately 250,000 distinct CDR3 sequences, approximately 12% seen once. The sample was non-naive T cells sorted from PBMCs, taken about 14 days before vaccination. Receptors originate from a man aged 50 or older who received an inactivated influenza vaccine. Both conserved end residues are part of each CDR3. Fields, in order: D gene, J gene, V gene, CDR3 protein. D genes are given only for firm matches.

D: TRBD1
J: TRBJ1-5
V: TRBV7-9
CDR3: CASSLGGTGRGQPQHF

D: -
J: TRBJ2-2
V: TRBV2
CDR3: CASNRGLGGELFF

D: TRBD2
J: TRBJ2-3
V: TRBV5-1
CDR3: CASSSGTSGGITDTQYF

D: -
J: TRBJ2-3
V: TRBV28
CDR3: CASSVPSTDTQYF

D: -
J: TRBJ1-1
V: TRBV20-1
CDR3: CSASQGPMNTEAFF

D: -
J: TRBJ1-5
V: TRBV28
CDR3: CASSQSMGLGSSNQPQHF

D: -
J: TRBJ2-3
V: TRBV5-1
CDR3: CASSFGRGRGATTDTQYF

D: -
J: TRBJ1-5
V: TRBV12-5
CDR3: CASGLVGREREPQHF

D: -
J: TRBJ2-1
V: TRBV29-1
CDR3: CSVVFGLAYNEQFF

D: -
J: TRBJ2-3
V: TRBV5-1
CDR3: CASSLEARPSTDTQYF

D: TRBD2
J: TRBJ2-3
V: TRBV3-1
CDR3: CASSGLAGGPFMPSTDTQYF

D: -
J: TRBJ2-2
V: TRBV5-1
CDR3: CASSLDGAPDSTNTGELFF

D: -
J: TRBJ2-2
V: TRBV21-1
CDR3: CASSRDRKYTGELFF

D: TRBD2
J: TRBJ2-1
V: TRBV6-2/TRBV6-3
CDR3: CASSPHPAGGFNEQFF

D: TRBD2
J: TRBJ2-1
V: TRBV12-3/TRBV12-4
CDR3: CAFSCVPVGGRIPYNEQFF

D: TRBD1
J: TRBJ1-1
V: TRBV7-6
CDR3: CASRRTTGQGAEAFF